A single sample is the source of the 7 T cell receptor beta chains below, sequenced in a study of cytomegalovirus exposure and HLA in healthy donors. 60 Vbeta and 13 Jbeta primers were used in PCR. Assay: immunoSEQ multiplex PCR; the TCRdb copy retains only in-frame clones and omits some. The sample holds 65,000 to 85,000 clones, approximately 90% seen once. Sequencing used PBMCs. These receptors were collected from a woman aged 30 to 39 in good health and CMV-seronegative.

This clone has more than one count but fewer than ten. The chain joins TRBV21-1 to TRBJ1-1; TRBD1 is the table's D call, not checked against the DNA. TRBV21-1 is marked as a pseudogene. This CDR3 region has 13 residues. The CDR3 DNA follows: TGTGCCAGCAGCAAGAAGGGGAAAACTGAAGCTTTCTTT. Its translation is CASSKKGKTEAFF.

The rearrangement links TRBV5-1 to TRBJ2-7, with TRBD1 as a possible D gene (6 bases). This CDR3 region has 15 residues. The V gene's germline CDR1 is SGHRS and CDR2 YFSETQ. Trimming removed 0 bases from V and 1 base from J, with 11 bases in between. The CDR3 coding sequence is TGCGCCAGCAGCTTGGGCGTAGGGGGTTCCTACGAGCAGTACTTC. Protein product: CASSLGVGGSYEQYF.

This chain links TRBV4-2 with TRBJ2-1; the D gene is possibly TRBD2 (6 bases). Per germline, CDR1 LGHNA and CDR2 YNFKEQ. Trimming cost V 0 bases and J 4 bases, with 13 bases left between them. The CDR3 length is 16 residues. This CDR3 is CASSQEAGSGYNEQFF. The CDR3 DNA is TGTGCCAGCAGCCAAGAGGCCGGGAGCGGTTACAATGAGCAGTTCTTC.

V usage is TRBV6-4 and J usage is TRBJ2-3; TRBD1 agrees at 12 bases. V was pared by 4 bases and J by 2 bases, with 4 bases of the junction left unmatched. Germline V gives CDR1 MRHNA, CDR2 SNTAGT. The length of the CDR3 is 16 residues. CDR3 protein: CASSAGTGGHTDTQYF. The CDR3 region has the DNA TGTGCCAGCAGTGCCGGGACAGGGGGCCACACAGATACGCAGTATTTT.

This chain's CDR3 is CASRAGVIDEQFF. CDR3 sequence (DNA): TGTGCCAGCAGAGCGGGAGTAATCGATGAGCAGTTCTTC. This sequence joins TRBV7-6 and TRBJ2-1; 8 bases map to TRBD2. The CDR3 is made up of 13 amino acids. Germline CDR1 is SGHVS and CDR2 is FNYEAQ. Unmatched junction bases numbered 6, after V lost 6 bases and J lost 8 bases.

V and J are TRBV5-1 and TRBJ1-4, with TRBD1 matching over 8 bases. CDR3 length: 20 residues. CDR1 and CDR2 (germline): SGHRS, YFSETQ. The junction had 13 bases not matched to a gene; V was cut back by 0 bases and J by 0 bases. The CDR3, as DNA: TGCGCCAGCAGCTTGGATTTCCCGGGACAGGCCTCTACAACTAATGAAAAACTGTTTTTT. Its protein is CASSLDFPGQASTTNEKLFF.

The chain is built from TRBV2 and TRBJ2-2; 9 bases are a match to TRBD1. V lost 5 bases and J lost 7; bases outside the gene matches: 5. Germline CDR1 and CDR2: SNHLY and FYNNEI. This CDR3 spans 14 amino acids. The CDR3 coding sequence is TGTGCCAGCAGTTTAACAGGGGGCGGCGGGGAGCTGTTTTTT. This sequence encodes CASSLTGGGGELFF.